These 18 T cell receptor beta chains were sequenced from one sample in a study of blood T cell repertoires in COVID-19. The method was immunoSEQ multiplex PCR; TCRdb's version includes in-frame clones alone and lacks a portion of them. The data show 84,000 or so clones, about 80% seen once. The sequenced sample was peripheral blood. Receptor source: an elderly woman with acute or convalescent COVID-19.

This clone turned up a few times. The chain uses TRBV12-3 or TRBV12-4 and TRBJ2-7; TRBD1 matches at 10 bases. V was clipped by 6 bases and J by 12 bases; unmatched bases: 8. The CDR3 has 12 amino acids. The CDR3 region has the DNA TGTGCCAGCAGCCTACGACAGGGGGCAAGGTACTTC. It codes for CASSLRQGARYF.

V and J are TRBV10-3 and TRBJ2-7; D is ambiguous. The CDR3 runs to 15 residues. The V gene's germline CDR1 is ENHRY and CDR2 SYGVKD. V lost 0 bases to trimming and J lost 0 bases, with 9 bases between them. The CDR3 DNA sequence: TGTGCCATCAGTGAGTCGACTCCGAGCTCCTACGAGCAGTACTTC. Its translation is CAISESTPSSYEQYF.

J is TRBJ2-3 and V is TRBV5-1; possible D gene TRBD2, 5 bases. The length of the CDR3 is 14 residues. The ends were cut back, 0 bases at V and 4 bases at J, with 9 bases in the middle. Germline V CDR1 and CDR2: SGHRS, YFSETQ. This CDR3 reads CASSLVGRADTQYF. The CDR3 region has the DNA TGCGCCAGCAGCTTGGTAGGGCGGGCAGATACGCAGTATTTT.

This chain links TRBV13 with TRBJ2-3, with D perhaps matching TRBD2 (5 bases). The CDR3 is made up of 12 amino acids. The germline V gene has CDR1 PRHDT and CDR2 FYEKMQ (reference sequence). Trimming left V 4 bases short and J 11 bases short, with 13 bases between. The CDR3 sequence: CASSSQLGGQYF. The DNA for the CDR3 is TGTGCCAGCAGCTCCCAGCTAGGAGGGCAGTATTTT.

This clone was observed once. The V and J genes are TRBV7-2 and TRBJ2-3, with D tentatively TRBD2 (5 bases). V dropped 5 bases and J dropped 4 bases, with 19 bases sitting between them. This CDR3 spans 16 amino acids. Germline lookup yields CDR1 SGHTA and CDR2 FQGNSA. The CDR3 DNA reads TGTGCCAGCAGCCTCAGGAGTAGTTGGGGAGCAGATACGCAGTATTTT. Translated: CASSLRSSWGADTQYF.

Of note for this clone: Sequence at one end of the junction differs from germline and may be a read error. The chain uses TRBV7-9 and TRBJ2-1; D is unclear. The CDR3 has 17 residues. Germline V gene data show CDR1 as SEHNR and CDR2 as FQNEAQ (reference sequence). The CDR3 region has the DNA TGTGCCAGCAGCCCTTTGTCGACCCCCGACGCGTACAGTGAGCAGTTCTTC. Translating it yields CASSPLSTPDAYSEQFF.

In its sample, this clone was seen a few times. The chain recombines TRBV12-5 with TRBJ1-5; D possibly corresponds to TRBD1 (6 bases). CDR1 LGHNT and CDR2 FRNRAP come from the germline V gene. The germline V and J ends were trimmed by 2 bases and 3 bases, with 8 bases remaining between them. The CDR3 sequence is 14 residues long. For the CDR3, the DNA is TGTGCTAGTGGTTTGACAGGGAACAATCAGCCCCAGCATTTT. Encoded protein: CASGLTGNNQPQHF.

The genes are TRBV29-1 and TRBJ2-7; 9 nucleotides align to TRBD2. V dropped 1 base and J dropped 6; count of bases not matched to a gene: 4. The CDR3 has 13 residues. Germline CDR1 reads SQVTM; CDR2 reads ANQGSEA. CDR3 residues: CSVEGGRAVEQYF. CDR3 coding DNA: TGCAGCGTTGAAGGCGGGAGGGCCGTCGAGCAGTACTTC.

The CDR3 loop is CAISEPLTGTETQYF. DNA for the CDR3: TGTGCCATCAGTGAGCCCCTCACAGGGACAGAGACCCAGTACTTC. The chain recombines TRBV10-3 with TRBJ2-5, with a possible D match to TRBD1 (6 bases). The CDR3 has 15 amino acids. The V gene's germline CDR1 is ENHRY and CDR2 SYGVKD. The ends were cut back, 2 bases at V and 4 bases at J, with 14 bases in the middle.

This chain's CDR3 is CASSRPTDTDTQYF. The CDR3 DNA is TGTGCCAGCAGCCGCCCGACAGACACAGATACGCAGTATTTT. This rearrangement joins TRBV5-6 to TRBJ2-3, with D possibly being TRBD1 (5 bases). Germline CDR1 reads SGHDT; CDR2 reads YYEEEE. This CDR3 is built from 14 residues. V was pared by 4 bases and J by 2 bases, with 11 bases between.

This clone was observed a few times. CDR3: CASRLAGVFYEQYF. In DNA, the CDR3 is TGTGCCAGTCGACTAGCGGGAGTGTTCTACGAGCAGTACTTC. This chain connects TRBV30 to TRBJ2-7; the match to TRBD2 covers 12 bases. V lost 8 bases to trimming and J lost 3 bases; unmatched junction nucleotides: 8. The CDR3 is 14 residues long. CDR1 GTSNPN and CDR2 SVGIG come from the germline V gene (reference sequence).

J is TRBJ2-2 and V is TRBV19; 7 bases match TRBD2. Germline lookup yields CDR1 LNHDA and CDR2 SQIVND (reference sequence). J was trimmed by 0 bases and V by 6 bases; bases with no gene match: 1. The CDR3 extends over 14 amino acids. The CDR3 nucleotides are TGTGCCAGTAGGCGGGGGACGAACACCGGGGAGCTGTTTTTT. Translating it yields CASRRGTNTGELFF.

The genes are TRBV15 and TRBJ2-4; 13 bases fit TRBD2. This CDR3 is built from 16 residues. Trimming at V came to 3 bases and at J to 5 bases, leaving 4 bases not matched to a gene. Germline loops: CDR1 LNHNV, CDR2 YYDKDF (reference sequence). The CDR3 DNA sequence: TGTGCCACCAGCAGGAAACTAGCGGGGGGGCAAAACATTCAGTACTTC. Translating it yields CATSRKLAGGQNIQYF.

The chain links TRBV5-1 to TRBJ1-4, with 7 bases that match TRBD1. There are 15 residues in the CDR3. Germline V gene data show CDR1 as SGHRS and CDR2 as YFSETQ. V lost 0 bases to trimming and J lost 4 bases; unmatched junction nucleotides: 3. The CDR3: CASSLAGTDNEKLFF. In DNA, the CDR3 is TGCGCCAGCAGCTTGGCCGGGACAGATAATGAAAAACTGTTTTTT.

This chain joins TRBV11-2 and TRBJ2-5, with 8 positions matching TRBD1. The CDR3 extends over 15 amino acids. Germline V CDR1 and CDR2: SGHAT, FQNNGV. With V trimmed by 4 bases and J by 3 bases, 7 bases remained unmatched. The chain's CDR3 is CASSSGQGVKETQYF. CDR3 coding DNA: TGTGCCAGCAGCTCAGGACAGGGTGTAAAAGAGACCCAGTACTTC.

The chain combines TRBV4-1 with TRBJ1-5; perhaps TRBD1 as D (6 bases). There are 16 residues in the CDR3. V was pared by 0 bases and J by 7 bases, with 16 bases between. Germline CDR1 is MGHRA and CDR2 is YSYEKL. The CDR3 DNA follows: TGCGCCAGCAGCCAAGATCCCGGAAGGGGACAACAGCCCCAGCATTTT. Its protein is CASSQDPGRGQQPQHF.

The J gene is TRBJ2-1, the V gene TRBV7-2, with D maybe TRBD2 (5 bases). This CDR3 comprises 15 residues. In germline, CDR1 is SGHTA, CDR2 FQGNSA. The V and J ends lost 5 bases and 5 bases respectively, with 16 bases between them. As DNA, the CDR3 is TGTGCCAGCAGCCAAGGTCCGGGGTTCAACAATGAGCAGTTCTTC. Encoded protein: CASSQGPGFNNEQFF. Variable domain in full (rest from reference TRBV7-2 and TRBJ2-1): GAGVSQSPSNKVTEKGKDVELRCDPISGHTALYWYRQSLGQGLEFLIYFQGNSAPDKSGLPSDRFSAERTGGSVSTLTIQRTQQEDSAVYLCASSQGPGFNNEQFFGPGTRLTVL.

This rearrangement joins TRBV6-5 to TRBJ2-2, with TRBD2 as a possible D gene (5 bases). CDR3 length equals 15 residues. Germline CDR1 MNHEY, CDR2 SVGAGI. Trimming removed 6 bases from V and 1 base from J, with 12 bases in between. The CDR3 here is CASSLGLQNTGELFF. For the CDR3, the DNA is TGTGCCAGCAGCCTAGGACTCCAGAACACCGGGGAGCTGTTTTTT.